One T cell receptor (beta chain) is described in this entry. This record comes from a study of blood T cell repertoires in COVID-19. Study-level background: The analysed material was cDNA or gDNA that came from T cells, B-cell-depleted T cells, or PBMCs.

In the original processing: Estimation of nucleated cell counts relied on the amplification of reference gene primers. Assay: immunoSEQ multiplex PCR; the TCRdb copy retains only in-frame clones and omits some. The V and J calls and clone size come from that table; D and trimming were worked out from the DNA. The sample includes some 200,000 clones, roughly 76% of them seen just once. Germline assignment: CDR1 MNHEY and CDR2 SVGAGI. V lost 6 bases and J 2 bases, leaving 15 bases between the germline ends. The CDR3 extends over 15 amino acids. This clonotype was obtained from a woman in her forties with COVID-19, enrolled during active disease. The sample consisted of peripheral blood. V usage is TRBV6-5 and J usage is TRBJ2-3; D perhaps matches TRBD2 (6 bases). CDR3 sequence (DNA): TGTGCCAGCAGCCAAATGGGGGGATTCACAGATACGCAGTATTTT. It is translated as CASSQMGGFTDTQYF.